The 20 T cell receptor beta chains below all came from one sample that was sequenced in a study of tumor T cells in aggressive B-cell lymphoma. TCRdb keeps only in-frame clones here, not all; method: immunoSEQ multiplex PCR. The table records roughly 2,400 clones, approximately 94% of them present only once. The specimen was tumor tissue. The receptors derive from an adult with diffuse large B cell lymphoma.

The J gene is TRBJ2-1, the V gene TRBV5-6, with 7 positions matching TRBD2. Losses at the gene ends were 2 bases for V and 5 bases for J; bases not matched to a gene: 13. Looked up from germline, CDR1 is SGHDT and CDR2 is YYEEEE. The CDR3 consists of 17 residues. The CDR3, as DNA: TGTGCCAGCAGCTTAGCGGGGAGCAGGTTAATCGACAATGAGCAGTTCTTC. Protein sequence: CASSLAGSRLIDNEQFF.

The gene calls are TRBV11-3 and TRBJ2-3; 8 nucleotides line up with TRBD2. Per the germline V gene, CDR1 is SGHNT and CDR2 is YENEEA. V lost 5 bases, J lost 1 base, and 5 bases stayed unmatched. The CDR3 is 15 amino acids. CDR3 sequence (DNA): TGTGCCAGCAGCCCACGGGAGGGCGGCACAGATACGCAGTATTTT. Its translation is CASSPREGGTDTQYF.

In its sample, this clone was seen a few times. The rearrangement links TRBV10-3 to TRBJ2-7; 11 bases agree with TRBD2. Germline values: CDR1 ENHRY, CDR2 SYGVKD. V lost 3 bases to trimming and J lost 3 bases; unmatched junction nucleotides: 4. This CDR3 is built from 15 residues. This CDR3 reads CAISELAGDHYEQYF. DNA of the CDR3: TGTGCCATCAGTGAACTAGCGGGAGACCACTACGAGCAGTACTTC.

With respect to this clone: Compared with germline, one end of the junction differs, possibly owing to a read error. J is TRBJ2-5 and V is TRBV7-2; 7 bases match TRBD2. Germline CDR1 reads SGHTA; CDR2 reads FQGNSA. The CDR3 length is 13 residues. CDR3 region: CASSSTPGGEGNF. CDR3 coding DNA: TGTGCCAGCAGCTCCACCCCCGGAGGGGAGGGGAACTTC. Looking up the rest from reference TRBV7-2 and TRBJ2-5 gives the full variable domain: GAGVSQSPSNKVTEKGKDVELRCDPISGHTALYWYRQSLGQGLEFLIYFQGNSAPDKSGLPSDRFSAERTGGSVSTLTIQRTQQEDSAVYLCASSSTPGGEGNFGPGTRLLVL.

The chain has TRBV13 and TRBJ2-3, with D possibly being TRBD1 (6 bases). Germline CDR1 and CDR2: PRHDT and FYEKMQ (reference sequence). V lost 0 bases, J lost 6 bases, and 13 bases lay in between. This CDR3 is built from 15 residues. In nucleotides, the CDR3 is TGTGCCAGCAGCTTAGGCGCGAAAAGGGGGGATACGCAGTATTTT. Amino acids: CASSLGAKRGDTQYF.

The genes are TRBV5-1 and TRBJ2-5; D gene ambiguous. Deletions cut 2 bases from V and 4 bases from J, with 6 bases between. This CDR3 comprises 12 residues. From germline, CDR1 is SGHRS and CDR2 YFSETQ. The CDR3 DNA reads as TGCGCCAGCAGCTTCTCGTCAGAGACCCAGTACTTC. Protein sequence: CASSFSSETQYF. The whole variable domain, filled in from reference TRBV5-1 and TRBJ2-5, reads KAGVTQTPRYLIKTRGQQVTLSCSPISGHRSVSWYQQTPGQGLQFLFEYFSETQRNKGNFPGRFSGRQFSNSRSEMNVSTLELGDSALYLCASSFSSETQYFGPGTRLLVL.

The chain employs TRBV27 and TRBJ1-1; 9 bases agree with TRBD1. CDR1 and CDR2 from the germline V gene are MNHEY and SMNVEV (reference sequence). J was trimmed by 4 bases and V by 7 bases; bases with no gene match: 16. The length of the CDR3 is 17 residues. The CDR3 nucleotides read TGTGCCAGCATTCTTGGGGGACCGGACAGGGGCGTCACTGAAGCTTTCTTT. This codes for CASILGGPDRGVTEAFF.

The DNA of the CDR3 is TGTGCCAGCAGCGTAGAGGTGGGGGGGAAAGCAGATACGCAGTATTTT. Translating it yields CASSVEVGGKADTQYF. The chain links TRBV9 to TRBJ2-3, with 7 nucleotides matching TRBD2. The CDR3 loop spans 16 amino acids. The V segment lost 0 bases and the J segment 4 bases; nucleotides outside the gene matches: 8. Germline CDR1 SGDLS, CDR2 YYNGEE.

This clone was picked up one time. The chain is built from TRBV23-1 and TRBJ1-5; TRBD1 aligns across 7 bases. TRBV23-1 is recorded as an ORF, its role being uncertain. The V and J ends lost 3 bases and 4 bases, in that order; junction bases with no gene match: 15. This CDR3 is built from 18 residues. The CDR3 loop is CASSHQHHPGTVNQPQHF. The CDR3 DNA reads TGCGCCAGCAGTCACCAACACCACCCCGGGACAGTAAATCAGCCCCAGCATTTT.

The CDR3 nucleotides read TGTGCCAGCAGCTTGGGCAGGGGCCGTAATTCACCCCTCCACTTT. It is translated as CASSLGRGRNSPLHF. The rearrangement links TRBV5-5 to TRBJ1-6; possible D gene TRBD1, 6 bases. Looked up from germline, CDR1 is SGHKS and CDR2 is YYEKEE (reference sequence). The CDR3 is made up of 15 amino acids. V was cut by 0 bases and J by 6 bases, with 10 bases left in between.

The V call is TRBV5-1, the J call TRBJ1-4, with D perhaps matching TRBD1 (5 bases). The CDR3 loop spans 15 amino acids. Looked up from germline, CDR1 is SGHRS and CDR2 is YFSETQ. Trimming shortened V by 1 base and J by 8 bases, and 15 bases separated the two germline ends. In DNA, the CDR3 is TGCGCCAGCAGCTTGTATGGGGGGACGGGCGAAAAACTGTTTTTT. Its translation: CASSLYGGTGEKLFF.

Points on this clone: The junction departs from germline at one end; a sequencing error may be responsible. The gene calls are TRBV5-4 and TRBJ2-4; D gene ambiguous. CDR1 and CDR2 (germline): SGHNT, YYREEE (reference sequence). The CDR3 spans 12 residues. The CDR3 loop is CASSVEKSIQYF. The CDR3 DNA follows: TGTGCCAGCAGTGTTGAGAAAAGCATTCAGTACTTC.

The chain has TRBV12-5 and TRBJ2-3; a weak D match, TRBD2 (6 bases). V was shortened by 6 bases and J by 5 bases, with 12 bases between the two germline ends. This CDR3 is 13 amino acids long. Germline loops: CDR1 LGHNT, CDR2 FRNRAP. The CDR3 loop is CASGPPGEDTQYF. The CDR3 DNA is TGTGCTAGTGGCCCCCCGGGGGAAGATACGCAGTATTTT. The full variable domain, completed using reference TRBV12-5 and TRBJ2-3, is DARVTQTPRHKVTEMGQEVTMRCQPILGHNTVFWYRQTMMQGLELLAYFRNRAPLDDSGMPKDRFSAEMPDATLATLKIQPSEPRDSAVYFCASGPPGEDTQYFGPGTRLTVL.

The chain couples TRBV5-1 to TRBJ2-5; weak D call: TRBD2 (6 bases). The ends were cut back, 0 bases at V and 1 base at J, with 13 bases in the middle. Germline values: CDR1 SGHRS, CDR2 YFSETQ. This CDR3 is built from 16 residues. CDR3 DNA: TGCGCCAGCAGCTTGGAGGGCGCGCGGGGCCAAGAGACCCAGTACTTC. Translating it yields CASSLEGARGQETQYF.

The chain combines TRBV11-2 with TRBJ1-5; 7 nucleotides line up with TRBD1. Losses at the gene ends were 5 bases for V and 9 bases for J; bases not matched to a gene: 13. Germline V gene sequence: CDR1 SGHAT, CDR2 FQNNGV. This CDR3 has 15 amino acids. The CDR3 DNA is TGTGCCAGCAGCCCCCTAGACAGGGAGCCTCGGCCCCAGCATTTT. It is translated as CASSPLDREPRPQHF.

The chain has TRBV7-2 and TRBJ2-5; 8 positions agree with TRBD1. The V and J ends lost 5 bases and 2 bases, in that order; junction bases with no gene match: 4. Germline V gene lookup returns CDR1 SGHTA and CDR2 FQGNSA. The length of the CDR3 is 14 residues. Here the CDR3 DNA reads TGTGCCAGCAGCCCCCGGACAGGGCAAGAGACCCAGTACTTC. As protein: CASSPRTGQETQYF.

This sequence joins TRBV29-1 and TRBJ1-2; maybe TRBD1 (6 bases). Germline V gene data show CDR1 as SQVTM and CDR2 as ANQGSEA. This CDR3 region has 17 residues. V was pared by 7 bases and J by 2 bases, with 26 bases between. The CDR3 DNA reads TGCAGCGCTGGGGCGAAGGGGTGGACCGGGACAAACTATGGCTACACCTTC. Its translation is CSAGAKGWTGTNYGYTF.

V and J are TRBV6-6 and TRBJ1-3, with D uncertain. Trimming removed 10 bases from V and 3 bases from J, with 16 bases in between. CDR3 size: 14 residues. From germline, CDR1 is MNHNY and CDR2 SVGAGI (reference sequence). The CDR3 reads CATRGRRNGNTIYF. CDR3 bases: TGTGCCACCCGCGGGCGGAGGAATGGAAACACCATATATTTT.

The J gene is TRBJ2-7, the V gene TRBV5-1; no firm D call. Germline CDR1 and CDR2: SGHRS and YFSETQ. There are 13 residues in the CDR3. V was shortened by 1 base and J by 0 bases, with 5 bases between the two germline ends. Here the CDR3 DNA reads TGCGCCAGCAGCTTGTTTAGCTCCTACGAGCAGTACTTC. This gives the protein CASSLFSSYEQYF. The complete variable domain, with remaining parts taken from reference TRBV5-1 and TRBJ2-7, reads KAGVTQTPRYLIKTRGQQVTLSCSPISGHRSVSWYQQTPGQGLQFLFEYFSETQRNKGNFPGRFSGRQFSNSRSEMNVSTLELGDSALYLCASSLFSSYEQYFGPGTRLTVT.

This clone was detected only once. The chain couples TRBV7-9 to TRBJ1-4, with TRBD1 identical over 7 bases. Germline CDR1 reads SEHNR; CDR2 reads FQNEAQ (reference sequence). This CDR3 is built from 15 residues. The V segment lost 1 base and the J segment 6 bases; nucleotides outside the gene matches: 5. The CDR3 nucleotides are TGTGCCAGCAGCTTAGGCCGCACAGGGGATGAAAAACTGTTTTTT. Protein sequence: CASSLGRTGDEKLFF.